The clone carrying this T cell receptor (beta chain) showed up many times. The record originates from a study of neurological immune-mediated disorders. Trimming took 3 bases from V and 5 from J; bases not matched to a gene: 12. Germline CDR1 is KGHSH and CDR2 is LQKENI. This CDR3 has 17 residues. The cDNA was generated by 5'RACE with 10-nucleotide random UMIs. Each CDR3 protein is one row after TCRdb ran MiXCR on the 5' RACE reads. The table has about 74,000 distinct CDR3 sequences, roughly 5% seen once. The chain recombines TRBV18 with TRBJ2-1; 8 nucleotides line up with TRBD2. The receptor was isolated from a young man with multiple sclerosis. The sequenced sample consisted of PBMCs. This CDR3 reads CASSPRRTSSSDNEQFF. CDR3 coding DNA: TGTGCCAGCTCACCCCGCCGGACTAGCTCATCTGACAATGAGCAGTTCTTC.